Included here is one T cell receptor (beta chain) sequence, with context. Germline CDR1 and CDR2: KGHSH and LQKENI. This CDR3 has 11 amino acids. Trimming left V 2 bases short and J 6 bases short, with 3 bases between. The record originates from a study of blood T cell repertoires in COVID-19. At the level of the study: The analysed material was cDNA or gDNA that came from T cells, B-cell-depleted T cells, or PBMCs.

As processed by the authors: Amplification of reference gene primers was used by the study to estimate nucleated cell counts. The protocol was immunoSEQ multiplex PCR, while the TCRdb copy is restricted to in-frame clones and leaves out a portion. That table furnishes V, J and clone size, whereas the DNA furnished D and trimming. The table includes about 61,000 clones, about 88% detected once. The chain uses TRBV18 and TRBJ2-3; D is unresolved. This receptor was obtained from a woman in her 50s with active or convalescent COVID-19. Sequencing used peripheral blood. CDR3 sequence reads: CASSPSDTQYF. CDR3 bases: TGTGCCAGCTCACCATCGGATACGCAGTATTTT.